The 5 T cell receptor beta chains reported below all come from one sample, sequenced in a study of cytomegalovirus exposure and HLA in healthy donors. The PCR contained 60 Vbeta and 13 Jbeta primers. The table came from immunoSEQ multiplex PCR; TCRdb's copy has only in-frame clones and leaves some out. The table lists approximately 72,000 clones. The sequenced material came from PBMCs. The source of these receptors is a man aged 35-49 years in good health and CMV-seronegative.

This clone is called medium-sized based on its frequency. J is TRBJ1-3 and V is TRBV2, with D uncertain. In germline, CDR1 is SNHLY, CDR2 FYNNEI. This CDR3 is 16 amino acids long. V shed 7 bases and J shed 0 bases, with 16 bases lying between them. The CDR3, as DNA: TGTGCCAGCAATCCCGGCTATGACAACTCTGGAAACACCATATATTTT. Its protein product is CASNPGYDNSGNTIYF.

The CDR3 region is CASSRTSGGPSEQYF. CDR3 sequence (DNA): TGTGCCAGCAGCCGAACTAGCGGGGGACCCTCCGAGCAGTACTTC. This chain joins TRBV6-5 and TRBJ2-7; 11 bases fit TRBD2. The CDR3 consists of 15 residues. The V and J ends lost 6 bases and 6 bases, in that order; junction bases with no gene match: 10. CDR1 and CDR2 (germline): MNHEY, SVGAGI.

The chain uses TRBV9 and TRBJ1-4; TRBD1 agrees at 7 bases. The CDR3 consists of 18 residues. Germline V gives CDR1 SGDLS, CDR2 YYNGEE. Losses at the gene ends were 2 bases for V and 8 bases for J; bases not matched to a gene: 18. The DNA for the CDR3 is TGTGCCAGCAGCGTTGGGTGGGGGAGACAGGGTCAACGGGAAAAACTGTTTTTT. This sequence encodes CASSVGWGRQGQREKLFF.

This chain joins TRBV9 and TRBJ2-7; D may be TRBD2 (5 bases). CDR3 length equals 14 residues. Trimming removed 0 bases at V and 3 bases at J, with 10 bases between. The V gene's germline CDR1 is SGDLS and CDR2 YYNGEE. This CDR3 is CASSVGYGSYEQYF. The CDR3 nucleotides read TGTGCCAGCAGCGTAGGGTATGGGAGCTACGAGCAGTACTTC.

The chain uses TRBV4-1 and TRBJ2-7, with 12 bases fitting TRBD2. The CDR3 consists of 17 residues. J was trimmed by 2 bases and V by 1 base; bases with no gene match: 6. CDR1 is MGHRA and CDR2 is YSYEKL in the germline V gene. The CDR3: CASSQGPSGGAAYEQYF. CDR3 coding DNA: TGCGCCAGCAGCCAAGGCCCTAGCGGGGGGGCCGCCTACGAGCAGTACTTC.